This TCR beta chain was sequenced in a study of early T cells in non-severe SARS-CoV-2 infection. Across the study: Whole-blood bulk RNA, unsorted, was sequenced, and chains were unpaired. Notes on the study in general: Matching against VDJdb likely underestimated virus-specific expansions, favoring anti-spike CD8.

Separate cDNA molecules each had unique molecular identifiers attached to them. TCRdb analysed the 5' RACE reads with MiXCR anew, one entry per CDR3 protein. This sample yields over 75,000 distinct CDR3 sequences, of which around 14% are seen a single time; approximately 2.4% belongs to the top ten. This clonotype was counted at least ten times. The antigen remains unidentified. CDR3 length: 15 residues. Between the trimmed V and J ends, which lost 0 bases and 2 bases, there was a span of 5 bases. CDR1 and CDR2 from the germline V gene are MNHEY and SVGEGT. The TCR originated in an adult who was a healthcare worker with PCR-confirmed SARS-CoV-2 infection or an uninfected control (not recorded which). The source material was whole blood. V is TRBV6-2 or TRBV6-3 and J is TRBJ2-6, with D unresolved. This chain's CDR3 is CASSYSAAGANVLTF. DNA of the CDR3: TGTGCCAGCAGTTACTCGGCAGCTGGGGCCAACGTCCTGACTTTC.